A selection of T cell receptor beta chains follows, all from one sample in a study of blood T cell repertoires in COVID-19. The data were produced by immunoSEQ multiplex PCR, yet TCRdb's version contains in-frame clones alone and is incomplete. The table shows 95,000 to 150,000 clones, with 75% to 85% occurring only once. The sample consisted of peripheral blood. The receptors come from a woman of 80 years or more with acute or convalescent COVID-19. Both conserved end residues are part of each CDR3. The D gene is left open where the match is weak. The listing skips clone size in some rows; elsewhere it reads once, few, many or a size class.

J gene	clone size	D gene	V gene	CDR3 protein	CDR3 DNA
TRBJ1-5	-	-	TRBV29-1	CSVIPQGGSNQPQHF	TGCAGCGTTATTCCACAGGGAGGGAGCAATCAGCCCCAGCATTTT
TRBJ1-6	-	-	TRBV7-6	CATSDWEGSPLHF	TGTGCCACCTCCGACTGGGAGGGTTCACCCCTCCACTTT
TRBJ2-3	-	-	TRBV6-5	CASSWDLTSTDTQYF	TGTGCCAGCAGTTGGGACTTGACTAGCACAGATACGCAGTATTTT
TRBJ2-1	-	TRBD2	TRBV7-2	CASSGWTSSLEQFF	TGTGCCAGCAGCGGGTGGACTAGCTCCCTTGAGCAGTTCTTC
TRBJ1-1	-	-	TRBV29-1	CSVEGRFMGGRMNTEAFF	TGCAGCGTTGAAGGCCGATTTATGGGGGGGAGGATGAACACTGAAGCTTTCTTT
TRBJ2-1	-	-	TRBV5-8	CASSPRYHEQFF	TGTGCCAGCAGCCCCAGATACCATGAGCAGTTCTTC
TRBJ2-2	few	TRBD1	TRBV30	CAWSILRGRDTGELFF	TGTGCCTGGAGTATTCTCAGGGGGCGCGACACCGGGGAGCTGTTTTTT
TRBJ1-4	-	TRBD1	TRBV24-1	CATSDTPTGGFGEKLFF	TGTGCCACCAGTGATACACCGACAGGGGGCTTTGGTGAAAAACTGTTTTTT
TRBJ2-5	-	TRBD1	TRBV4-2	CASSQPGQGETQYF	TGTGCCAGCAGCCAGCCGGGACAGGGAGAGACCCAGTACTTC
TRBJ2-1	-	-	TRBV10-2	CASTVRQLKGPNEQFF	TGCGCCAGCACTGTAAGACAGCTGAAGGGCCCCAATGAGCAGTTCTTC
TRBJ1-1	-	TRBD1	TRBV5-1	CASRSRDRVGNTEAFF	TGCGCCAGCAGATCCCGGGACAGGGTGGGGAACACTGAAGCTTTCTTT
TRBJ2-1	-	TRBD2	TRBV24-1	CATSGGGFAGGFYNEQFF	TGTGCCACCAGTGGGGGAGGATTTGCGGGAGGATTCTACAATGAGCAGTTCTTC
TRBJ2-1	few	TRBD2	TRBV19	CASSPSWTSGRNEQFF	TGTGCCAGTAGTCCTTCATGGACTAGCGGGAGGAATGAGCAGTTCTTC
TRBJ1-2	-	TRBD1	TRBV5-4	CASSSGGQGHGYTF	TGTGCCAGCAGTTCTGGTGGACAGGGCCATGGCTACACCTTC
TRBJ1-2	few	-	TRBV2	CASSGAVTNYGYTF	TGTGCCAGCAGTGGGGCAGTGACTAACTATGGCTACACCTTC
TRBJ1-4	-	-	TRBV11-2	CASSKQGFREKLFF	TGTGCCAGCAGCAAACAGGGTTTTCGGGAAAAACTGTTTTTT
TRBJ1-6	-	-	TRBV9	CASSVARDNDSPLHF	TGTGCCAGCAGCGTGGCCCGGGACAACGATTCACCCCTCCACTTT
TRBJ1-5	-	TRBD1	TRBV19	CASSLTGANQPQHF	TGTGCCAGTAGTCTGACAGGGGCAAATCAGCCCCAGCATTTT
TRBJ1-1	once	-	TRBV6-5	CASSSRGATEAFF	TGTGCCAGCAGTTCCAGGGGAGCGACTGAAGCTTTCTTT
TRBJ1-2	few	-	TRBV30	CAWSVSGGYTF	TGTGCCTGGAGTGTAAGCGGTGGCTACACCTTC
TRBJ2-3	-	-	TRBV2	CASSEGLVIDTQYF	TGTGCCAGCAGTGAAGGTCTAGTAATAGATACGCAGTATTTT
TRBJ2-5	-	TRBD2	TRBV7-8	CASSFLAGGPEETQYF	TGTGCCAGCAGCTTTTTAGCGGGGGGCCCGGAAGAGACCCAGTACTTC
TRBJ1-4	-	-	TRBV5-1	CASSLFQGTSEKLFF	TGCGCCAGCAGCTTGTTCCAGGGGACCTCGGAAAAACTGTTTTTT
TRBJ2-1	-	-	TRBV2	CASSEQVAVYNEQFF	TGTGCCAGCAGTGAGCAGGTTGCTGTGTACAATGAGCAGTTCTTC
TRBJ1-1	-	TRBD1	TRBV29-1	CSAARQGSTEAFF	TGCAGCGCCGCCCGACAGGGAAGCACTGAAGCTTTCTTT
TRBJ1-3	-	-	TRBV28	CASNSGIPSGNTIYF	TGTGCCAGCAATAGCGGCATCCCCTCTGGAAACACCATATATTTT
TRBJ2-1	-	TRBD2	TRBV10-3	CAISDMTSGNNEQFF	TGTGCCATCAGTGACATGACTAGCGGCAACAATGAGCAGTTCTTC
TRBJ2-1	few	TRBD1	TRBV19	CASSPGQGTKQFF	TGTGCCAGTAGTCCCGGACAGGGGACCAAGCAGTTCTTC
TRBJ2-5	-	TRBD1	TRBV27	CASRFPGTDQETQYF	TGTGCCAGCAGATTCCCTGGGACAGACCAAGAGACCCAGTACTTC
TRBJ1-2	-	-	TRBV19	CASSIDREQNYGYTF	TGTGCCAGTAGTATAGATCGGGAGCAAAACTATGGCTACACCTTC
TRBJ1-2	-	-	TRBV5-8	CASSFPGVDRMAGYTF	TGTGCCAGCAGCTTTCCGGGGGTCGACCGCATGGCTGGCTACACCTTC
TRBJ2-7	-	TRBD2	TRBV6-5	CASSLGGFYEQYF	TGTGCCAGCAGTCTGGGGGGGTTCTACGAGCAGTACTTC